This entry lists 31 T cell receptor beta chains sequenced from one sample in a study of metastatic and nonmetastatic thyroid tumors (dated by TCRdb to about 2020). Libraries were constructed by PCR. These reads were obtained on an Illumina HiSeq 4000. Clones were called with MiXCR by TCRdb after fastp trimmed the public reads at Q25, and only in-frame beta chains were retained. The sample includes 16,000 or so clones, with 20% to 30% observed a single time. The top ten constitute 10% to 15% of the sample. No treatment had been received by any patient before thyroid surgery. Sequencing used tumor tissue. Every receptor here comes from a male donor with papillary thyroid cancer or a benign thyroid nodule (not recorded which). Some clones in this sample may be carry-over from other donors' samples.

This clone turned up a few times. This CDR3 is also generated by other DNA sequences in the sample. V gene TRBV27 combines with J gene TRBJ2-1, with D unclear. There are 13 residues in the CDR3. Germline values: CDR1 MNHEY, CDR2 SMNVEV (reference sequence). The V and J ends lost 3 bases and 4 bases respectively, with 7 bases between them. Written as DNA, the CDR3 is TGTGCCAGCAGTTTTAGTGCTTACAATGAGCAGTTCTTC. Translation: CASSFSAYNEQFF.

The chain links TRBV14 to TRBJ1-1, with no clear D. The germline CDR1 and CDR2 sequences are SGHDN and FVKESK. Trimming left V 2 bases short and J 7 bases short, with 11 bases between. This CDR3 has 13 residues. CDR3 protein: CASSQWGGREAFF. The CDR3 DNA reads TGTGCCAGCAGCCAATGGGGTGGGCGTGAAGCTTTCTTT.

CDR3 region: CSSSSDDSGNSV. For the CDR3, the DNA is TGTTCCAGCAGTTCAGACGATAGCGGGAACTCGGTC. The chain carries TRBV6-5 and TRBJ2-7, with 8 positions matching TRBD2. CDR1 is MNHEY, CDR2 SVGAGI, per germline. This CDR3 spans 12 amino acids.

This clone was detected only a few times. J is TRBJ2-1 and V is TRBV6-1, with TRBD1 matching over 7 bases. Germline trimming cut 4 bases from V and 5 bases from J; bases unmatched to any gene: 5. CDR3 length: 14 amino acids. Germline V gene sequence: CDR1 MNHNS, CDR2 SASEGT. The CDR3 bases are TGTGCCAGCAGTGGAAGGACAGGTGACAATGAGCAGTTCTTC. This translates into CASSGRTGDNEQFF.

This clone came up many times. The chain combines TRBV5-4 with TRBJ2-1, with D perhaps TRBD1 (5 bases). The ends were cut back, 0 bases at V and 5 bases at J, with 12 bases in the middle. Germline-derived CDR1 and CDR2 are SGHNT and YYREEE (reference sequence). This CDR3 is 15 amino acids long. CDR3 region: CASSLVRQGNNEQFF. The CDR3 DNA sequence: TGTGCCAGCAGCTTGGTTCGGCAGGGAAACAATGAGCAGTTCTTC.

In this sample, this clone turned up many times. A much larger clone sits a single nucleotide away, making a read error possible. The identical CDR3 is also encoded by other nucleotide sequences in the sample. The rearrangement links TRBV5-6 to TRBJ2-7; D assignment may be TRBD1 or TRBD2 (5 bases each). The CDR3 consists of 13 residues. The germline CDR1 and CDR2 sequences are SGHDT and YYEEEE. The V and J ends lost 4 bases and 2 bases respectively, with 10 bases between them. The CDR3 DNA follows: TGTGCCAGCAGCCCGGGGCGGACCTACGAGCAGTACTTC. Protein sequence: CASSPGRTYEQYF. Using reference TRBV5-6 and TRBJ2-7 for the parts outside the CDR3, the full variable domain is DAGVTQSPTHLIKTRGQQVTLRCSPKSGHDTVSWYQQALGQGPQFIFQYYEEEERQRGNFPDRFSGHQFPNYSSELNVNALLLGDSALYLCASSPGRTYEQYFGPGTRLTVT.

The chain has TRBV24-1 and TRBJ1-2; D not certain. V was clipped by 2 bases and J by 4 bases, with 4 bases between them. The CDR3 contains 12 residues. Germline V CDR1 and CDR2: KGHDR, SFDVKD. CDR3 in DNA: TGTGCCACCAGTGATTCGGGCTATGGCTACACCTTC. Its translation is CATSDSGYGYTF.

This chain connects TRBV12-3 or TRBV12-4 to TRBJ1-3; D gene uncertain. V lost 5 bases to trimming and J lost 7 bases, with 6 bases between them. This CDR3 region has 11 residues. The CDR3 nucleotides read TGTGCCAGCAGTCCAGGCAACACCATATATTTT. As protein: CASSPGNTIYF.

This clone has a count of ten or more. The CDR3 loop reads CSVEDFKPDGSSIQYF. DNA of the CDR3: TGCAGCGTTGAAGACTTCAAACCCGACGGGAGTAGCATTCAGTACTTC. The J gene is TRBJ2-4, the V gene TRBV29-1, with D possibly matching TRBD2 (6 bases). CDR1 is SQVTM and CDR2 is ANQGSEA in the germline V gene. V was shortened by 0 bases and J by 9 bases, with 21 bases between the two germline ends. This CDR3 region has 16 residues.

The sample holds many counts of this clone. This chain connects TRBV20-1 to TRBJ1-4, with 9 bases fitting TRBD1. The V gene's germline CDR1 is DFQATT and CDR2 SNEGSKA (reference sequence). The V segment lost 6 bases and the J segment 7 bases; nucleotides outside the gene matches: 12. The CDR3 is 15 amino acids. The CDR3 loop is CSAQPLGTGTEKLFF. CDR3 coding DNA: TGCAGTGCCCAACCCCTCGGGACAGGGACTGAAAAACTGTTTTTT.

This clone is medium-sized within its sample. V is TRBV6-1 and J is TRBJ1-5, with D maybe TRBD1 (6 bases). Trimming left V 5 bases short and J 7 bases short, with 12 bases between. CDR1 is MNHNS, CDR2 SASEGT, per germline. The CDR3 runs 13 residues. CDR3 in DNA: TGTGCCAGCAGTAATACAGGGATGCAGCCCCAGCATTTT. Translation: CASSNTGMQPQHF.

Many counts were recorded for this clone. The gene calls are TRBV20-1 and TRBJ2-3; 13 bases map to TRBD2. This CDR3 comprises 16 residues. V was pared by 3 bases and J by 2 bases, with 5 bases of the junction left unmatched. Germline V gene lookup returns CDR1 DFQATT and CDR2 SNEGSKA (reference sequence). In nucleotides, the CDR3 is TGCAGTGCTAGTAAACTAGCGGGGGGGGACACAGATACGCAGTATTTT. The encoded protein is CSASKLAGGDTDTQYF.

The sample holds many counts of this clone. CDR3 sequence reads: CASSPRAGEKLFF. As DNA, the CDR3 is TGTGCCAGCAGCCCCAGAGCGGGAGAAAAACTGTTTTTT. The V and J genes are TRBV9 and TRBJ1-4; D gene ambiguous. The V gene lost 4 bases and the J gene lost 8 bases, with 12 bases spanning the gap. The CDR3 contains 13 residues. Germline V gene data show CDR1 as SGDLS and CDR2 as YYNGEE. Drawing the rest from reference TRBV9 and TRBJ1-4, the complete variable domain is DSGVTQTPKHLITATGQRVTLRCSPRSGDLSVYWYQQSLDQGLQFLIQYYNGEERAKGNILERFSAQQFPDLHSELNLSSLELGDSALYFCASSPRAGEKLFFGSGTQLSVL.

This clone was found many times. This chain links TRBV13 with TRBJ2-3, with 8 bases aligning to TRBD2. The trim removed 4 bases at V and 2 bases at J, leaving 23 bases unmatched. Germline loops: CDR1 PRHDT, CDR2 FYEKMQ (reference sequence). The CDR3 has 21 amino acids. The CDR3 sequence: CASSSSALIAGLRGPTDTQYF. The CDR3 DNA is TGTGCCAGCAGCTCCTCAGCGTTAATAGCGGGATTGAGAGGTCCCACAGATACGCAGTATTTT. Using reference TRBV13 and TRBJ2-3 for the parts outside the CDR3, the full variable domain is AAGVIQSPRHLIKEKRETATLKCYPIPRHDTVYWYQQGPGQDPQFLISFYEKMQSDKGSIPDRFSAQQFSDYHSELNMSSLELGDSALYFCASSSSALIAGLRGPTDTQYFGPGTRLTVL.

CDR3 nucleotide sequence: TGCAGTGCTCCGACAGGGAGTGAAGGGCCCCAGCATTTT. Its protein is CSAPTGSEGPQHF. The rearrangement links TRBV20-1 to TRBJ1-5; 7 positions match TRBD1. The CDR3 length is 13 residues. V gave up 5 bases and J gave up 9 bases; unmatched junction bases: 10. Germline V gene data show CDR1 as DFQATT and CDR2 as SNEGSKA (reference sequence).

This clone was counted only a few times. This chain uses TRBV5-4 with TRBJ2-3, with TRBD2 identical over 8 bases. With 4 bases clipped from V and 6 bases from J, the junction kept 7 bases outside the gene matches. The CDR3 runs to 14 residues. CDR1 and CDR2 from the germline V gene are SGHNT and YYREEE (reference sequence). The CDR3 reads CASSPTAGDDTQYF. As DNA, the CDR3 is TGTGCCAGCAGCCCCACAGCGGGAGATGATACGCAGTATTTT.

Comments on this clone: This CDR3 is missing its conserved last phenylalanine or tryptophan, likely due to a read error. The DNA is omitted, as the CDR3 cannot be located on it reliably, and the CDR3 follows TCRdb's listing. The V gene is TRBV6-7, the J gene TRBJ1-2; the table calls TRBD1, which could not be checked here. TRBV6-7 is treated as an ORF (open reading frame) with a function not yet certain. The CDR3 has 12 residues if both end residues are counted. The CDR3 is CASSEQGFHTNY.

This clone was picked up a small number of times. This sequence joins TRBV12-5 and TRBJ1-1, with a possible D match to TRBD1 (5 bases). The CDR3 has 14 amino acids. V was pared by 6 bases and J by 3 bases, with 14 bases between. The germline V gene has CDR1 LGHNT and CDR2 FRNRAP. The CDR3 loop reads CASGPKGGDTEAFF. CDR3 DNA sequence: TGTGCTAGTGGCCCCAAAGGAGGGGACACTGAAGCTTTCTTT.

The chain employs TRBV2 and TRBJ1-2; D is undetermined. Germline CDR1 SNHLY, CDR2 FYNNEI. The CDR3 consists of 13 residues. Between the trimmed V and J ends, which lost 3 bases and 3 bases, there was a span of 8 bases. The CDR3 sequence: CASSETDYYGYTF. For the CDR3, the DNA is TGTGCCAGCAGTGAGACGGATTACTATGGCTACACCTTC.

The chain uses TRBV20-1 and TRBJ2-4; 8 nucleotides agree with TRBD2. From germline, CDR1 is DFQATT and CDR2 SNEGSKA (reference sequence). Germline trimming cut 3 bases from V and 0 bases from J; bases unmatched to any gene: 4. The length of the CDR3 is 15 residues. The CDR3 here is CSASGRARAKNIQYF. The CDR3 DNA sequence: TGCAGTGCTAGCGGGAGGGCCAGAGCCAAAAACATTCAGTACTTC.

The genes are TRBV5-6 and TRBJ2-5; TRBD2 matches 7 bases. The CDR3 length is 13 residues. J was trimmed by 14 bases and V by 1 base; bases with no gene match: 11. The germline V gene encodes CDR1 SGHDT and CDR2 YYEEEE. Here the CDR3 reads CASSLRAIAGDYF. The CDR3 bases are TGTGCCAGCAGCTTGAGGGCGATAGCGGGTGACTACTTC.

Relative to its sample, this clone is medium-sized. This chain links TRBV3-1 with TRBJ2-5; the D is unclear. This CDR3 is 13 amino acids long. V was cut by 1 base and J by 6 bases, with 9 bases left in between. The germline V gene has CDR1 LGHDT and CDR2 YNNKEL (reference sequence). CDR3 DNA sequence: TGTGCCAGCAGCCAAGGCCCAATACAGACCCAGTACTTC. Its translation: CASSQGPIQTQYF.

The rearrangement links TRBV7-9 to TRBJ1-1, with D uncertain. Trimming shortened V by 5 bases and J by 6 bases, and 7 bases separated the two germline ends. This CDR3 is 11 amino acids long. Germline V gene lookup returns CDR1 SEHNR and CDR2 FQNEAQ (reference sequence). The CDR3 reads CASSLGSEAFF. The DNA for the CDR3 is TGTGCCAGCAGCCTAGGTTCTGAAGCTTTCTTT.

The chain has TRBV20-1 and TRBJ2-2; D is perhaps TRBD2 (7 bases). This CDR3 has 15 amino acids. Germline V lookup: CDR1 DFQATT, CDR2 SNEGSKA (reference sequence). The germline V and J ends were trimmed by 1 base and 3 bases, with 12 bases remaining between them. The CDR3 DNA reads as TGCAGTGCTAGAGCCGGGGGGCAGGACACCGGGGAGCTGTTTTTT. Translating it yields CSARAGGQDTGELFF.

This clone was seen repeatedly, ten times or more. The chain links TRBV6-1 to TRBJ1-4, with a weak D call TRBD1 (5 bases). This CDR3 spans 15 amino acids. Germline-derived CDR1 and CDR2 are MNHNS and SASEGT. V was cut by 1 base and J by 5 bases, with 11 bases left in between. The CDR3 sequence: CASSEVTGVNEKLFF. The DNA of the CDR3 is TGTGCCAGCAGTGAAGTCACAGGTGTCAATGAAAAACTGTTTTTT.

This clone was recorded at least ten times. The chain employs TRBV19 and TRBJ1-6; TRBD1 is a possible D gene (6 bases). The CDR3 loop spans 18 amino acids. The germline gives CDR1 LNHDA, CDR2 SQIVND (reference sequence). V dropped 0 bases and J dropped 0 bases, with 12 bases sitting between them. CDR3: CASSIEGQRVSYNSPLHF. Written as DNA, the CDR3 is TGTGCCAGTAGTATAGAAGGACAGAGGGTCTCCTATAATTCACCCCTCCACTTT.

The CDR3 region has the DNA TGTGCCAGCAGTTCATCCTATAGCGGGGTTTCCACAGATACGCAGTATTTT. Its protein is CASSSSYSGVSTDTQYF. This chain connects TRBV28 to TRBJ2-3; 8 bases are shared with TRBD2. After removal of 4 bases from V and 2 bases from J, the junction contained 11 bases not matched to a gene. The CDR3 has 17 amino acids. CDR1 and CDR2 from the germline V gene are MDHEN and SYDVKM.

This clone was picked up many times. The V and J genes are TRBV24-1 and TRBJ2-3; TRBD1 aligns across 7 bases. V shed 3 bases, J shed 2 bases, and the junction held 4 bases outside the gene matches. The germline gives CDR1 KGHDR, CDR2 SFDVKD. The CDR3 totals 15 residues. The CDR3 coding sequence is TGTGCCACCAGTGATCTAGGGACAGACACAGATACGCAGTATTTT. Its translation is CATSDLGTDTDTQYF.

As to this clone: At one end, the junction sequence differs from germline, possibly due to a read error. V usage is TRBV11-2 and J usage is TRBJ2-7; possible D gene TRBD1, 5 bases. This CDR3 is 15 amino acids long. Germline-derived CDR1 and CDR2 are SGHAT and FQNNGV. The CDR3 DNA sequence: TGCGCCAGCAGCTTTGGATCTGGACATGGCTACGAGCAGTACTTC. It specifies CASSFGSGHGYEQYF. Looking up the rest from reference TRBV11-2 and TRBJ2-7 gives the full variable domain: EAGVAQSPRYKIIEKRQSVAFWCNPISGHATLYWYQQILGQGPKLLIQFQNNGVVDDSQLPKDRFSAERLKGVDSTLKIQPAKLEDSAVYLCASSFGSGHGYEQYFGPGTRLTVT.

This clone has a count of ten or more. V gene TRBV19 combines with J gene TRBJ1-2; 8 positions match TRBD1. With 5 bases clipped from V and 0 bases from J, the junction kept 5 bases outside the gene matches. This CDR3 has 15 residues. The germline V gene encodes CDR1 LNHDA and CDR2 SQIVND (reference sequence). The DNA of the CDR3 is TGTGCCAGTAGTTCCGGACAGGGAGCTAACTATGGCTACACCTTC. It codes for CASSSGQGANYGYTF.

The chain recombines TRBV3-1 with TRBJ2-1; no firm D call. This CDR3 has 17 amino acids. Trimming took off 0 bases at V and 7 bases at J, with 19 bases between the two ends. Germline values: CDR1 LGHDT, CDR2 YNNKEL (reference sequence). DNA of the CDR3: TGTGCCAGCAGCCAAGAAAGGTCAGCTGGCGTTGGTAATGAGCAGTTCTTC. Amino acids: CASSQERSAGVGNEQFF.